This T cell receptor (beta chain) was sequenced for a study of cytomegalovirus exposure and HLA in healthy donors. Across the study: In a later analysis, the approximately 110 validation repertoires were reported to have used the same platform as the 600 to 800 first-cohort repertoires. Study results and limitations: First-cohort TCR clusters tended to co-occur in the 130 or so validation repertoires, a later analysis found. Most TCR sequences proved rare, with some public TCRs found in many donors. Reportedly, diagnosis of cytomegalovirus status by the classifier showed high specificity and sensitivity.

Sequenced by immunoSEQ multiplex PCR; TCRdb stores in-frame clones only, minus some. Here the sample spans hundreds of thousands of clones, 80% to 90% being singletons. With regard to this clone: Its antigen is not known.

This CDR3 is 16 amino acids long. V trimming: 6 bases; J trimming: 4 bases; junction bases outside the gene matches: 13. The V gene's germline CDR1 is MDHEN and CDR2 SYDVKM. Sequences were obtained from PBMCs. The sequence derives from a man aged 18 to 35 in good health and CMV-seronegative. The chain employs TRBV28 and TRBJ1-2, with TRBD1 matching 8 bases. Here the CDR3 reads CASRGWTGTGVYGYTF. CDR3 bases: TGTGCCAGCAGGGGTTGGACCGGGACAGGAGTCTATGGCTACACCTTC.